This T cell receptor (beta chain) comes out of a study of blood T cells in healthy people across ages (dated by TCRdb to about 2015). Regarding the research as a whole: Template switching captured roughly one uniquely barcoded TCR beta cDNA molecule per two T cells in model experiments. Age-related changes in TCR beta repertoire diversity were measured in the study by deep sequencing normalized with unique cDNA molecular identifiers. The donors were divided into four age groups: young (average approximately 16 years), middle-aged (around 37), aged (about 61) and long-lived (roughly 86). To avoid experimental bias, donors of different ages were distributed randomly across sequencing lanes. Using the same blood draw, the study looked at two additional independent replicas of 1 million unique cDNA reads for two donors, one aged 18 to 30 and the other aged 80 or older.

A remark on this clonotype: This receptor's antigen is unknown. Within one base of it there is no much larger clone, and no base qualities were kept.

Donors were 30 to 45 systemically healthy Caucasian individuals from Russia aged 6 to 90 years. Approximately 9 milliliters of peripheral blood were collected from each donor into EDTA-treated Vacutainer tubes. PBMCs were isolated by Ficoll-Paque density-gradient centrifugation, with at least 7 million obtained per sample. Trizol reagent was used to extract total RNA from PBMCs, with at least 5.5 micrograms per sample. The percentages of naive CD45RAhigh/CD27high T cells were determined by flow cytometry on a PBMC aliquot from every donor. The junction carries 8 bases between V and J, which are trimmed by 2 bases and 6 bases respectively. As encoded in the germline V gene, CDR1 is SGHRS while CDR2 is YFSETQ. The cysteine opens and the phenylalanine closes a CDR3 of 13 amino acids. Only CDR3 DNA is held: 39 bases, read in frame from base 1. The paper as a whole reports these results and caveats: Estimates of total diversity based on one million sequenced T cells were considered lower bounds and underestimates. The CMV infection status of donors was not known, potentially confounding age-related changes in expanded clonotypes. Compared with the aged group, the long-lived group had more naive CD4+ T cells, fewer expanded clones and increased TCR diversity, a pattern suggesting age selection. Observed TCR beta diversity per million T cells fell roughly linearly with age, and a significant reduction was already apparent by age roughly 40. Since profiling was done on bulk unsorted PBMCs, naive and antigen-experienced compartments could not be conclusively compared. The percentage of naive T cells measured by flow cytometry correlated strongly with observed TCR beta diversity.

Library generation was performed with 5' RACE. TCRdb shows the sequencer as Illumina HiSeq 2500. The second PCR ran for roughly 6 to 11 cycles and used a J-beta primer mix along with a sample-barcoded 5' primer. A unique molecular identifier was introduced onto each TCR beta cDNA molecule by a template-switch 5' adaptor carrying 12 random nucleotides. At least 3 million CDR3-containing paired-end reads were obtained from each sample. All of the RNA was converted into first-strand cDNA using the Mint cDNA synthesis kit, with a TRBC-specific oligonucleotide serving as the primer. Following uracil-DNA glycosylase treatment, a first 18-cycle PCR with universal primers M1SS and BC2_uni_R was performed on all cDNA. The authors' pipeline ran thus. For normalization, 1 million high-quality reads were randomly selected from each sample, with every read carrying a distinct molecular identifier. Instead of being binned into consensus sequences, reads with shared molecular identifiers were discarded. MiTCR, set to a Q25 quality threshold and the strictest error-elimination algorithm, was used for CDR3 identification, clonotype clustering and error correction. A nonparametric unseen species model with Euler transformation was used to estimate a lower bound on total TCR beta diversity. Through fastp at Q25 and MiXCR, TCRdb rebuilt clones from the public reads, retaining in-frame beta chains. Under each unique CDR3 protein, matching rows form one entry showing the most common genes and DNA. TCRdb, rather than the study authors, made the V and J calls. Here the sample has roughly 500,000 distinct CDR3 sequences; approximately 25% occur a single time. Approximately 17% of the sample comes from the top ten.

Sequenced sample: blood. Recombination joined TRBV5-1 with TRBJ2-2; TRBD1 is a possible D gene, resting on 5 matching bases. The clonotype originates from a woman in her seventies in good health. The DNA is as follows: TGCGCCAGCAGCTTCATGGGGCCCGGGGAGCTGTTTTTT. This gives the protein CASSFMGPGELFF.